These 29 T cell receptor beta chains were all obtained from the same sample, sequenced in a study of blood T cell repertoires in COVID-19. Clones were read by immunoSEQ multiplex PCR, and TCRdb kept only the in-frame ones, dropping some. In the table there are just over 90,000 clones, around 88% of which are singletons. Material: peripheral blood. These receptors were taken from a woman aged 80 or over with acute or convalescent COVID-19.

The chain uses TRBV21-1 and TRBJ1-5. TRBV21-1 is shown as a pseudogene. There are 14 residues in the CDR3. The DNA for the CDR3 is TGTGCCAGCAGCAAAGAGCGGGGAGGACAGCCCCAGCATTTT. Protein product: CASSKERGGQPQHF.

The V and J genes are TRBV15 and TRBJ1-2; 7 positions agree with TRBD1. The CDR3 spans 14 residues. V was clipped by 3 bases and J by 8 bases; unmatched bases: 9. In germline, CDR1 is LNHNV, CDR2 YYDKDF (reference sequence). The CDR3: CATSRPDRDRGYTF. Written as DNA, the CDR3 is TGTGCCACCAGCAGGCCCGACAGGGACCGCGGCTACACCTTC.

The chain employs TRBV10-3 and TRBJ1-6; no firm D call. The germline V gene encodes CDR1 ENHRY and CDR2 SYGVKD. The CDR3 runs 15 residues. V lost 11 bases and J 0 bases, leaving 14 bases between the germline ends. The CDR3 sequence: CASLPGSSYNSPLHF. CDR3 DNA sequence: TGTGCCTCCCTCCCCGGGAGCTCCTATAATTCACCCCTCCACTTT.

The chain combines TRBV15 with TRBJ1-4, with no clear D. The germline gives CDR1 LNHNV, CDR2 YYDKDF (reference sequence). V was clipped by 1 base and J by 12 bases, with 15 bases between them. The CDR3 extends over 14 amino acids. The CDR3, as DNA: TGTGCCACCAGCAGAGTTCGTGCTTATGAGGAACTGTTTTTT. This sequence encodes CATSRVRAYEELFF.

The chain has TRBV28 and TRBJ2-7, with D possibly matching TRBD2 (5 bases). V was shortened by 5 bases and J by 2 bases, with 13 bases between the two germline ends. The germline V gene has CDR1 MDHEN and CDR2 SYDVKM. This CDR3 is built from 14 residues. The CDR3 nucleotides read TGTGCCAGCAGTCGCCGGACTGACCCCTACGAGCAGTACTTC. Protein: CASSRRTDPYEQYF.

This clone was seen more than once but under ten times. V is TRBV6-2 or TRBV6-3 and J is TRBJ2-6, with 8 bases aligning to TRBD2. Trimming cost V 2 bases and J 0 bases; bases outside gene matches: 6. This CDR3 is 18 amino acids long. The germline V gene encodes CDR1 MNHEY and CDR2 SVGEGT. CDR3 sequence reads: CASSYSGGRPSGANVLTF. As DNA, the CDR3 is TGTGCCAGCAGTTACAGCGGGGGAAGGCCCTCTGGGGCCAACGTCCTGACTTTC.

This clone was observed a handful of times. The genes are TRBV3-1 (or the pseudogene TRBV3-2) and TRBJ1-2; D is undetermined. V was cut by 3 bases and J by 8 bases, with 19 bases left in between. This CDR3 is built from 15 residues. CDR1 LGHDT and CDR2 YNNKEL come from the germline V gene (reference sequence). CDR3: CASSHTAKRRGGYTF. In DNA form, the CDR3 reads TGTGCCAGCAGCCACACAGCTAAACGCCGAGGGGGCTACACCTTC.

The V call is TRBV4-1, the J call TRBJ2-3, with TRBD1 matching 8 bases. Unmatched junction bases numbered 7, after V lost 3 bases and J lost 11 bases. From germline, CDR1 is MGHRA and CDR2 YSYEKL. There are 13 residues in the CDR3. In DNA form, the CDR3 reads TGCGCCAGCAGCCACTCTTACGACAGGGGGCAGTATTTT. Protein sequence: CASSHSYDRGQYF.

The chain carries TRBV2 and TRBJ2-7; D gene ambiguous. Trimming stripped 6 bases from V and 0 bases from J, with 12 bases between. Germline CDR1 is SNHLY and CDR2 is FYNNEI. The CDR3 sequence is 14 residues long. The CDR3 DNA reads TGTGCCAGCAGGACAAGTGACATCTCCTACGAGCAGTACTTC. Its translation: CASRTSDISYEQYF.

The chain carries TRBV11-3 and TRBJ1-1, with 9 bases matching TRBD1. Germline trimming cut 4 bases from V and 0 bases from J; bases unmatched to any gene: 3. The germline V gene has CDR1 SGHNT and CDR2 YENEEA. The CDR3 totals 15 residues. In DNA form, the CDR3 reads TGTGCCAGCAGCTCCCGACAGGGGGTGAACACTGAAGCTTTCTTT. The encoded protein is CASSSRQGVNTEAFF. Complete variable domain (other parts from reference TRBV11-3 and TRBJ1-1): EAGVVQSPRYKIIEKKQPVAFWCNPISGHNTLYWYLQNLGQGPELLIRYENEEAVDDSQLPKDRFSAERLKGVDSTLKIQPAELGDSAVYLCASSSRQGVNTEAFFGQGTRLTVV.

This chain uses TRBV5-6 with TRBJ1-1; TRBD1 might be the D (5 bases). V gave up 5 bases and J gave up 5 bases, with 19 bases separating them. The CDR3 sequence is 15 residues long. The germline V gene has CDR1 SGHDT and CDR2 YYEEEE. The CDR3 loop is CASSHLAQGYTEAFF. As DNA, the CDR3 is TGTGCCAGCAGTCACCTCGCCCAGGGATATACTGAAGCTTTCTTT.

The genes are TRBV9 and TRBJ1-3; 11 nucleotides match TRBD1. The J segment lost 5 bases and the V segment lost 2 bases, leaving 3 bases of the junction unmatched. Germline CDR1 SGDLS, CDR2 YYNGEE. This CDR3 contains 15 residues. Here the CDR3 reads CASSVRTGGRNTIYF. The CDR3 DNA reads TGTGCCAGCAGCGTCAGGACAGGGGGCCGAAACACCATATATTTT.

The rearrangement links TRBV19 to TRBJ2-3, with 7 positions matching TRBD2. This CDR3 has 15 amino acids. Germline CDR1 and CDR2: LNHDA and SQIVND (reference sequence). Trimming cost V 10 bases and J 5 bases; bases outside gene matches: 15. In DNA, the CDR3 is TGTGCCATTGGGAACGGGGGGACCCCGATAGATACGCAGTATTTT. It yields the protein CAIGNGGTPIDTQYF.

The chain's CDR3 is CASSLEGQGAPYEQYF. DNA for the CDR3: TGTGCCAGCAGCTTAGAAGGACAGGGGGCGCCCTACGAGCAGTACTTC. This rearrangement joins TRBV11-1 to TRBJ2-7, with TRBD1 matching 11 bases. Germline V gives CDR1 SGHAT, CDR2 FQDESV (reference sequence). The J segment lost 2 bases and the V segment lost 1 base, leaving 4 bases of the junction unmatched. The CDR3 is 16 amino acids.

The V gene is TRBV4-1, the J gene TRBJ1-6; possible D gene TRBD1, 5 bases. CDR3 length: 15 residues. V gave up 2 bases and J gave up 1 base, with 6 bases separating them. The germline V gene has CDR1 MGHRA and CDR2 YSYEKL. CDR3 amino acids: CASSQTGSYNSPLHF. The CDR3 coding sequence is TGCGCCAGCAGCCAAACAGGATCCTATAATTCACCCCTCCACTTT.

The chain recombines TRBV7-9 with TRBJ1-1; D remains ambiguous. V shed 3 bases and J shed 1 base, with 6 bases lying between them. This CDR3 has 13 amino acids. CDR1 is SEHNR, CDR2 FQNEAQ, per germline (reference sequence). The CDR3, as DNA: TGTGCCAGCAGCTTCACAGCGAACACTGAAGCTTTCTTT. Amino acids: CASSFTANTEAFF.

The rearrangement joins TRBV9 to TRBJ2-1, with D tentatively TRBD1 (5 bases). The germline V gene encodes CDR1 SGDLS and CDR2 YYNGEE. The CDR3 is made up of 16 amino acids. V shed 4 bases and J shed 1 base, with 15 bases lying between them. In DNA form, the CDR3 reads TGTGCCAGCAGCTCGCCTGGACATTTTTCCTACAATGAGCAGTTCTTC. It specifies CASSSPGHFSYNEQFF.

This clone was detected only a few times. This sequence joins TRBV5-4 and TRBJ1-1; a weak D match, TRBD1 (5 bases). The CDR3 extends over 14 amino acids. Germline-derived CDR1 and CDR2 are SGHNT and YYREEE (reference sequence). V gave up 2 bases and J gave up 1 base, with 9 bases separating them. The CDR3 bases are TGTGCCAGCAGCTTAGGCGGACAGAACACTGAAGCTTTCTTT. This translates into CASSLGGQNTEAFF. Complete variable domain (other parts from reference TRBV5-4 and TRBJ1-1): ETGVTQSPTHLIKTRGQQVTLRCSSQSGHNTVSWYQQALGQGPQFIFQYYREEENGRGNFPPRFSGLQFPNYSSELNVNALELDDSALYLCASSLGGQNTEAFFGQGTRLTVV.

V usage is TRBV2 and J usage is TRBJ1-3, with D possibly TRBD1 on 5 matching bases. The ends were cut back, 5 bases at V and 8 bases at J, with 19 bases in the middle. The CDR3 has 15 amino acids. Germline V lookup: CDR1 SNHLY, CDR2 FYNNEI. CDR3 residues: CASSRDFKIGHTIYF. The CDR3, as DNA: TGTGCCAGCAGTAGGGACTTTAAGATTGGCCACACCATATATTTT. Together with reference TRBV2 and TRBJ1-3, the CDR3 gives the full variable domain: EPEVTQTPSHQVTQMGQEVILRCVPISNHLYFYWYRQILGQKVEFLVSFYNNEISEKSEIFDDQFSVERPDGSNFTLKIRSTKLEDSAMYFCASSRDFKIGHTIYFGEGSWLTVV.

CDR3 in DNA: TGTGCCAGCAGCTTGGGACTAGCCACCTACGAGCAGTACTTC. Encoded protein: CASSLGLATYEQYF. The chain couples TRBV5-8 to TRBJ2-7, with 7 bases fitting TRBD2. Germline CDR1 SGHTS, CDR2 YDEGEE. The CDR3 has 14 amino acids. Trimming took 0 bases from V and 2 from J; bases not matched to a gene: 2. Using reference TRBV5-8 and TRBJ2-7 for the parts outside the CDR3, the full variable domain is EAGVTQSPTHLIKTRGQQATLRCSPISGHTSVYWYQQALGLGLQFLLWYDEGEERNRGNFPPRFSGRQFPNYSSELNVNALELEDSALYLCASSLGLATYEQYFGPGTRLTVT.

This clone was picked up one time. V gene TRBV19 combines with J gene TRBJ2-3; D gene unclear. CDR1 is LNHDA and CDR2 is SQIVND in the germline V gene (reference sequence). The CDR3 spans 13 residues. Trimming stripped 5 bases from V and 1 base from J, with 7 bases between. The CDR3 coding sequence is TGTGCCAGTAGTCCCCGGGGCACAGATACGCAGTATTTT. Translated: CASSPRGTDTQYF.

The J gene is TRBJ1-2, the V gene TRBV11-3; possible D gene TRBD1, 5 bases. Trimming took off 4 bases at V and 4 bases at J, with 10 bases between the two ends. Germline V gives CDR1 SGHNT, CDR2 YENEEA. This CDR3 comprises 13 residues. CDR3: CASSWGGGYGYTF. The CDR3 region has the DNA TGTGCCAGCAGCTGGGGGGGAGGCTATGGCTACACCTTC.

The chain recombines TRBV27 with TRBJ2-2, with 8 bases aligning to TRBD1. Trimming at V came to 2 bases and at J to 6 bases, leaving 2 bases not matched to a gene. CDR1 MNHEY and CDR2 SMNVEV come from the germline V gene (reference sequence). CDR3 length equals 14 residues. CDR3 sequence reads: CASSLAGGPGELFF. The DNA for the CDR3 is TGTGCCAGCAGTTTAGCAGGGGGCCCCGGGGAGCTGTTTTTT.

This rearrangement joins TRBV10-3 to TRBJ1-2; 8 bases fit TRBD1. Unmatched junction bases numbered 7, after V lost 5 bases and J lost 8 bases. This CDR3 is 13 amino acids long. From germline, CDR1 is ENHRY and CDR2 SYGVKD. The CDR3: CAISFGQGEGYTF. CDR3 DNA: TGTGCCATCAGTTTCGGACAGGGCGAAGGCTACACCTTC.

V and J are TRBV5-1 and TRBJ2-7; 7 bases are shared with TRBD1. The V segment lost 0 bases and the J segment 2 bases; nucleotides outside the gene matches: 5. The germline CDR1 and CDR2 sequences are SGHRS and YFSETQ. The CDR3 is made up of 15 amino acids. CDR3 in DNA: TGCGCCAGCAGCTTGGAAGGGGGACAGACCTACGAGCAGTACTTC. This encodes CASSLEGGQTYEQYF.

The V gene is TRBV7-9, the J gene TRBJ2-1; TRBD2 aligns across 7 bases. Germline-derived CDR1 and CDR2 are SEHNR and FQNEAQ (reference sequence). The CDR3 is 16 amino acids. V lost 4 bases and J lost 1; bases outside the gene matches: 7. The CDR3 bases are TGTGCCAGCAGCTCTGGGAGGGCCGGATCCTACAATGAGCAGTTCTTC. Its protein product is CASSSGRAGSYNEQFF.

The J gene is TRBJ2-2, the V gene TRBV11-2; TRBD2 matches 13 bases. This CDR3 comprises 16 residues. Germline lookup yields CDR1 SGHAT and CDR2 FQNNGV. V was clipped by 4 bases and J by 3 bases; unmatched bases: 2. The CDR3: CASSSTSGGYTGELFF. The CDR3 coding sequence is TGTGCCAGCAGCTCGACTAGCGGGGGGTACACCGGGGAGCTGTTTTTT.

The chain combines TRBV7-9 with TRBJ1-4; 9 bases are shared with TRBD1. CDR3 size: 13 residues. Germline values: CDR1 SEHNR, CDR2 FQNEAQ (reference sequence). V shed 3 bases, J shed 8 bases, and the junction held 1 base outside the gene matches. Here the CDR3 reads CASSLTGGEKLFF. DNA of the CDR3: TGTGCCAGCAGCTTGACAGGGGGGGAAAAACTGTTTTTT.

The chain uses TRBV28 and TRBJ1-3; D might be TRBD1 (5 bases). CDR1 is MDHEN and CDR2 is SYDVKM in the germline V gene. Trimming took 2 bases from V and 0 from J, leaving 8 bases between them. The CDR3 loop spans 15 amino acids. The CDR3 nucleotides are TGTGCCAGCAGTTTAACAGGAAACTCTGGAAACACCATATATTTT. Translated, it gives CASSLTGNSGNTIYF.